The 30 T cell receptor beta chains presented below share a single source sample, sequenced in a study of blood T cell repertoires in COVID-19. TCRdb's copy holds only in-frame clones and misses some; the assay was immunoSEQ multiplex PCR. The sample consists of roughly 200,000 clones, roughly 79% of them appearing once. Sequences were obtained from peripheral blood. The receptor source for this set is a woman in her 40s with COVID-19, enrolled during active disease.

This clone was seen a single time. V is TRBV3-1 (or the pseudogene TRBV3-2) and J is TRBJ2-5; possible D gene TRBD2, 5 bases. Trimming stripped 4 bases from V and 5 bases from J, with 8 bases between. Germline V gives CDR1 LGHDT, CDR2 YNNKEL (reference sequence). The CDR3 covers 12 residues. CDR3 sequence (DNA): TGTGCCAGCAGCCGAGGGTATGAGACCCAGTACTTC. It specifies CASSRGYETQYF.

The J gene is TRBJ2-5, the V gene TRBV30; D is unclear. The V and J ends lost 8 bases and 0 bases respectively, with 13 bases between them. CDR1 is GTSNPN and CDR2 is SVGIG in the germline V gene (reference sequence). CDR3 length equals 13 residues. CDR3 sequence: CALIGGNQETQYF. Written as DNA, the CDR3 is TGTGCCCTGATCGGCGGAAACCAAGAGACCCAGTACTTC.

The CDR3 coding sequence is TGCGCCAGCAGCGTTACTGGGACTAGCGGGGGGGAGACCCAGTACTTC. Amino acid sequence: CASSVTGTSGGETQYF. The rearrangement links TRBV4-1 to TRBJ2-5; 15 bases align to TRBD2. This CDR3 comprises 16 residues. CDR1 and CDR2 from the germline V gene are MGHRA and YSYEKL. After removal of 5 bases from V and 5 bases from J, the junction contained 6 bases not matched to a gene.

The rearrangement links TRBV6-6 to TRBJ1-2; no definite D call. Germline V lookup: CDR1 MNHNY, CDR2 SVGAGI (reference sequence). The CDR3 contains 13 residues. Trimming pared 4 bases from V and 8 bases from J, leaving 14 bases between. CDR3 residues: CASSSPAGAGYTF. The CDR3, as DNA: TGTGCCAGCAGTTCCCCGGCGGGCGCAGGCTACACCTTC.

The chain employs TRBV28 and TRBJ1-2, with no clear D. Germline V lookup: CDR1 MDHEN, CDR2 SYDVKM. Trimming cost V 6 bases and J 5 bases, with 13 bases left between them. The CDR3 consists of 13 residues. This CDR3 is CASSLSGGYGYTF. In DNA form, the CDR3 reads TGTGCCAGCAGCCTATCCGGCGGGTATGGCTACACCTTC.

This clone was counted ten times or more. The chain recombines TRBV28 with TRBJ2-2, with TRBD1 identical over 8 bases. Germline-derived CDR1 and CDR2 are MDHEN and SYDVKM. The J segment lost 7 bases and the V segment lost 10 bases, leaving 8 bases of the junction unmatched. The CDR3 is 13 amino acids. This CDR3 is CATEDRAYGELFF. CDR3 nucleotide sequence: TGTGCCACCGAGGACAGGGCCTACGGGGAGCTGTTTTTT.

This clone was seen more than once but under ten times. The rearrangement uses TRBV29-1 and TRBJ2-7, with 9 bases fitting TRBD2. This CDR3 region has 14 residues. Germline V CDR1 and CDR2: SQVTM, ANQGSEA. Unmatched junction bases numbered 6, after V lost 3 bases and J lost 3 bases. CDR3 bases: TGCAGCGTTGATTGGCTAGCGGGATACTACGAGCAGTACTTC. Its translation: CSVDWLAGYYEQYF.

V is TRBV6-1 and J is TRBJ2-3; D is uncertain. The V and J ends lost 3 bases and 2 bases respectively, with 3 bases between them. Germline values: CDR1 MNHNS, CDR2 SASEGT. There are 12 residues in the CDR3. CDR3 bases: TGTGCCAGCAGTGACAACACAGATACGCAGTATTTT. Translation gives CASSDNTDTQYF.

This chain joins TRBV10-3 and TRBJ2-2, with a weak D call TRBD1 (6 bases). Germline CDR1 and CDR2: ENHRY and SYGVKD. The CDR3 totals 14 residues. V gave up 5 bases and J gave up 3 bases, with 10 bases separating them. CDR3 bases: TGTGCCATCAGTTCTGGGGGCGACACCGGGGAGCTGTTTTTT. It yields the protein CAISSGGDTGELFF.

The CDR3 sequence is CASSLARQTYGYTF. Here the CDR3 DNA reads TGTGCCAGCAGCTTGGCCAGACAGACCTATGGCTACACCTTC. This sequence joins TRBV5-5 and TRBJ1-2, with D possibly being TRBD1 (5 bases). Trimming left V 0 bases short and J 4 bases short, with 10 bases between. Per germline, CDR1 SGHKS and CDR2 YYEKEE (reference sequence). This CDR3 has 14 residues.

The J gene is TRBJ2-5, the V gene TRBV11-2, with D possibly matching TRBD1 (6 bases). The CDR3 extends over 12 amino acids. CDR1 SGHAT and CDR2 FQNNGV come from the germline V gene. Trimming shortened V by 8 bases and J by 4 bases, and 11 bases separated the two germline ends. The chain's CDR3 is CASGRGRETQYF. The CDR3 DNA follows: TGTGCCAGCGGTAGGGGGAGAGAGACCCAGTACTTC. The variable domain in full, completed from reference TRBV11-2 and TRBJ2-5, reads EAGVAQSPRYKIIEKRQSVAFWCNPISGHATLYWYQQILGQGPKLLIQFQNNGVVDDSQLPKDRFSAERLKGVDSTLKIQPAKLEDSAVYLCASGRGRETQYFGPGTRLLVL.

The chain's CDR3 is CSVSGQGGTGELFF. The DNA for the CDR3 is TGCAGCGTTTCGGGTCAGGGTGGCACCGGGGAGCTGTTTTTT. The genes are TRBV29-1 and TRBJ2-2; tentatively, D is TRBD1 (5 bases). Trimming pared 5 bases from V and 4 bases from J, leaving 14 bases between. Germline V gene data show CDR1 as SQVTM and CDR2 as ANQGSEA. The length of the CDR3 is 14 residues.

The chain combines TRBV3-1 (or the pseudogene TRBV3-2) with TRBJ2-1; possibly TRBD2 for D (5 bases). Trimming took off 4 bases at V and 8 bases at J, with 12 bases between the two ends. CDR1 and CDR2 from the germline V gene are LGHDT and YNNKEL (reference sequence). This CDR3 is built from 13 residues. The CDR3 reads CASSPILRDEQFF. DNA of the CDR3: TGTGCCAGCAGCCCGATTTTGAGGGATGAGCAGTTCTTC.

This rearrangement joins TRBV7-9 to TRBJ2-7; weak D call: TRBD2 (6 bases). Germline values: CDR1 SEHNR, CDR2 FQNEAQ (reference sequence). CDR3 length equals 15 residues. Trimming shortened V by 5 bases and J by 1 base, and 15 bases separated the two germline ends. The CDR3 here is CASSLGGGGSYEQYF. In DNA, the CDR3 is TGTGCCAGCAGCCTTGGGGGAGGCGGATCCTACGAGCAGTACTTC.

The chain uses TRBV19 and TRBJ1-5; TRBD1 matches 7 bases. J was trimmed by 5 bases and V by 3 bases; bases with no gene match: 4. Germline V lookup: CDR1 LNHDA, CDR2 SQIVND (reference sequence). The length of the CDR3 is 14 residues. The DNA for the CDR3 is TGTGCCAGTAGTATGGGGGACAGCTATCAGCCCCAGCATTTT. Its translation: CASSMGDSYQPQHF.

This clone turned up a few times. J is TRBJ2-3 and V is TRBV5-1; TRBD2 agrees at 7 bases. The CDR3 extends over 15 amino acids. The germline V gene has CDR1 SGHRS and CDR2 YFSETQ. The J segment lost 4 bases and the V segment lost 1 base, leaving 6 bases of the junction unmatched. CDR3 coding DNA: TGCGCCAGCAGCTTGACTGGCGGGAGCCCAGATACGCAGTATTTT. Translated: CASSLTGGSPDTQYF.

This chain connects TRBV3-1 (or the pseudogene TRBV3-2) to TRBJ1-2; TRBD1 agrees at 10 bases. Germline assignment: CDR1 LGHDT and CDR2 YNNKEL (reference sequence). This CDR3 region has 14 residues. V was pared by 3 bases and J by 2 bases, with 0 bases of the junction left unmatched. The CDR3 DNA is TGTGCCAGCAGCCAGGGACAGGGGAACTATGGCTACACCTTC. It specifies CASSQGQGNYGYTF.

V and J are TRBV6-2 or TRBV6-3 and TRBJ1-5; the D is unclear. Trimming cost V 1 base and J 3 bases, with 16 bases left between them. Germline V gives CDR1 MNHEY, CDR2 SVGEGT. This CDR3 is 17 amino acids long. CDR3 in DNA: TGTGCCAGCAGTTACTTGGCAGGAGGGAGGGACAATCAGCCCCAGCATTTT. Translation gives CASSYLAGGRDNQPQHF.

This chain uses TRBV12-3 or TRBV12-4 with TRBJ2-7, with TRBD1 matching over 8 bases. V lost 5 bases, J lost 4 bases, and 1 base stayed unmatched. The CDR3 totals 12 residues. The CDR3 loop reads CASSRDRYEQYF. The CDR3 DNA sequence: TGTGCCAGCAGTCGGGACAGGTACGAGCAGTACTTC.

The chain carries TRBV27 and TRBJ2-7, with TRBD2 matching over 7 bases. The CDR3 is 13 amino acids. Per germline, CDR1 MNHEY and CDR2 SMNVEV (reference sequence). J gave up 3 bases and V 10 bases, and 9 bases lay outside the gene matches. The CDR3 loop reads CATSPRGSYEQYF. The CDR3 region has the DNA TGTGCCACCTCCCCCCGCGGGAGCTACGAGCAGTACTTC.

The J gene is TRBJ2-1, the V gene TRBV29-1; 12 nucleotides agree with TRBD2. Germline values: CDR1 SQVTM, CDR2 ANQGSEA. The CDR3 length is 11 residues. Trimming at V came to 7 bases and at J to 10 bases, leaving 2 bases not matched to a gene. CDR3 protein: CSGTSGEEQFF. CDR3 nucleotides: TGCAGCGGGACTAGCGGGGAGGAGCAGTTCTTC.

The chain is built from TRBV5-8 and TRBJ2-1; 10 bases fit TRBD2. The CDR3 sequence is 14 residues long. Looked up from germline, CDR1 is SGHTS and CDR2 is YDEGEE. The J segment lost 7 bases and the V segment lost 7 bases, leaving 8 bases of the junction unmatched. In DNA form, the CDR3 reads TGTGCCAGCCGCAAAGCGGGGGGGAAAAATGAGCAGTTCTTC. It specifies CASRKAGGKNEQFF. Full variable domain (outside the CDR3, taken from reference TRBV5-8 and TRBJ2-1): EAGVTQSPTHLIKTRGQQATLRCSPISGHTSVYWYQQALGLGLQFLLWYDEGEERNRGNFPPRFSGRQFPNYSSELNVNALELEDSALYLCASRKAGGKNEQFFGPGTRLTVL.

This sequence joins TRBV27 and TRBJ2-3, with 11 bases lining up with TRBD2. V shed 8 bases, J shed 5 bases, and the junction held 6 bases outside the gene matches. CDR1 is MNHEY and CDR2 is SMNVEV in the germline V gene (reference sequence). The CDR3 extends over 14 amino acids. The CDR3 DNA is TGTGCCAGCTCAATAGCGGGGGGGGTAGATACGCAGTATTTT. Amino acids: CASSIAGGVDTQYF.

The genes are TRBV10-1 and TRBJ2-1, with D maybe TRBD2 (5 bases). The CDR3 is 14 residues long. The V and J ends lost 5 bases and 9 bases respectively, with 17 bases between them. Germline assignment: CDR1 WNHNN and CDR2 SYGVQD (reference sequence). The CDR3 is CASSTLGSGSEQFF. The CDR3 nucleotides are TGCGCCAGCAGTACTTTGGGGTCTGGGAGTGAGCAGTTCTTC.

V gene TRBV3-1 (or the pseudogene TRBV3-2) combines with J gene TRBJ1-5, with 9 bases that match TRBD1. The junction had 4 bases not matched to a gene; V was cut back by 4 bases and J by 3 bases. This CDR3 has 15 residues. The germline V gene encodes CDR1 LGHDT and CDR2 YNNKEL (reference sequence). The DNA of the CDR3 is TGTGCCAGCAGCCTAGGGACAGGGAACAATCAGCCCCAGCATTTT. Amino acids: CASSLGTGNNQPQHF.

The chain carries TRBV4-1 and TRBJ2-5, with 8 bases identical to TRBD2. The CDR3 runs to 15 residues. The germline V gene has CDR1 MGHRA and CDR2 YSYEKL. The junction had 5 bases not matched to a gene; V was cut back by 4 bases and J by 1 base. The CDR3 region is CASSLSSGGQETQYF. The CDR3 DNA sequence: TGCGCCAGCAGCCTTTCCAGCGGGGGCCAAGAGACCCAGTACTTC.

The chain uses TRBV5-8 and TRBJ1-5; possible D gene TRBD1, 5 bases. Trimming took 3 bases from V and 9 from J, leaving 16 bases between them. The CDR3 is made up of 14 amino acids. Germline CDR1 SGHTS, CDR2 YDEGEE. The CDR3 DNA reads TGTGCCAGCAGCTCCCCGGGTCAGGGTGGGCCCCAGCATTTT. It yields the protein CASSSPGQGGPQHF.

This clone was observed a single time. The V call is TRBV28, the J call TRBJ2-2; weak D call: TRBD1 (6 bases). Germline V gene lookup returns CDR1 MDHEN and CDR2 SYDVKM. The CDR3 runs to 14 residues. The V end lost 2 bases, the J end lost 4 bases, and 8 bases lay between the germline ends. The CDR3 spells CASSLQGSTGELFF. CDR3 bases: TGTGCCAGCAGTTTACAGGGGTCCACCGGGGAGCTGTTTTTT.

V usage is TRBV5-1 and J usage is TRBJ2-1, with 8 bases lining up with TRBD1. Germline CDR1 and CDR2: SGHRS and YFSETQ. Unmatched junction bases numbered 10, after V lost 3 bases and J lost 8 bases. This CDR3 has 15 amino acids. The CDR3 DNA reads TGCGCCAGCAGCTCGCGTGAGACAGGGGTCCATGAGCAGTTCTTC. As protein: CASSSRETGVHEQFF.

The chain links TRBV28 to TRBJ1-6; D gene uncertain. The germline CDR1 and CDR2 sequences are MDHEN and SYDVKM. There are 17 residues in the CDR3. V was trimmed by 2 bases and J by 5 bases, leaving 16 bases between them. The chain's CDR3 is CASSLMRRTQNNSPLHF. The CDR3 DNA is TGTGCCAGCAGTTTAATGCGCCGCACTCAAAATAATTCACCCCTCCACTTT.